This is a list of T cell receptor beta chains from one sample in a study of blood T cell repertoires in COVID-19. TCRdb's copy holds only in-frame clones and misses some; the assay was immunoSEQ multiplex PCR. The repertoire has under 250,000 clones, roughly four fifths of them found once; the top ten carry around 3.4%. Material: PBMCs or T cells enriched from blood (not recorded which). The receptors originated from a woman aged 60 to 75 who had recovered from COVID-19. Both conserved end residues are part of each CDR3. The order of the fields is D gene, clone size, J gene, V gene, CDR3 protein, CDR3 DNA. The D gene is left open where the match is weak. Where a row states a size, it is once, few, many or the class of an expanded clone; other rows omit it.

D: .
size: .
J: TRBJ1-2
V: TRBV11-2
CDR3: CASTNRGSSNYGYTF
DNA: TGTGCCAGCACTAATAGGGGCAGCTCTAACTATGGCTACACCTTC

D: .
size: .
J: TRBJ2-2
V: TRBV6-5
CDR3: CASRRERVNTGELFF
DNA: TGTGCCAGTCGAAGAGAGCGAGTGAACACCGGGGAGCTGTTTTTT

D: .
size: once
J: TRBJ1-2
V: TRBV5-4
CDR3: CASSLGPRDYGYTF
DNA: TGTGCCAGCAGCTTGGGTCCACGGGACTATGGCTACACCTTC

D: TRBD1
size: .
J: TRBJ1-5
V: TRBV11-2
CDR3: CASSTGQGDQPQHF
DNA: TGTGCCAGCAGCACGGGACAGGGGGATCAGCCCCAGCATTTT

D: .
size: .
J: TRBJ1-2
V: TRBV25-1
CDR3: CASSVQGYGYTF
DNA: TGTGCCAGCAGTGTACAGGGTTATGGCTACACCTTC

D: .
size: .
J: TRBJ1-3
V: TRBV6-5
CDR3: CASSLGPRGGNTIYF
DNA: TGTGCCAGCAGCCTCGGTCCCAGGGGAGGAAACACCATATATTTT

D: TRBD1
size: .
J: TRBJ1-5
V: TRBV6-5
CDR3: CASSLQGESQPQHF
DNA: TGTGCCAGCAGTTTACAGGGGGAAAGTCAGCCCCAGCATTTT

D: TRBD1
size: .
J: TRBJ1-2
V: TRBV5-1
CDR3: CASSQGQGGYGYTF
DNA: TGCGCCAGCAGCCAGGGACAGGGGGGCTATGGCTACACCTTC

D: TRBD1
size: .
J: TRBJ1-2
V: TRBV3-1/TRBV3-2
CDR3: CASSRGTEPSRGYTF
DNA: TGTGCCAGCAGCCGTGGGACAGAGCCATCTAGGGGCTACACCTTC

D: .
size: .
J: TRBJ1-2
V: TRBV6-5
CDR3: CASRRQVNYGYTF
DNA: TGTGCCAGCAGGCGACAGGTTAACTATGGCTACACCTTC

D: TRBD1
size: .
J: TRBJ2-7
V: TRBV3-1/TRBV3-2
CDR3: CASSQSGQVNYEQYF
DNA: TGTGCCAGCAGCCAATCGGGACAGGTCAACTACGAGCAGTACTTC

D: TRBD1
size: .
J: TRBJ2-2
V: TRBV24-1
CDR3: CATSDSQGANTGELFF
DNA: TGTGCCACCAGTGATTCCCAGGGGGCGAACACCGGGGAGCTGTTTTTT

D: .
size: .
J: TRBJ2-3
V: TRBV5-1
CDR3: CASSLALDGTDTQYF
DNA: TGCGCCAGCAGCTTGGCACTAGATGGCACAGATACGCAGTATTTT

D: .
size: .
J: TRBJ2-1
V: TRBV29-1
CDR3: CSVQAPSNEQFF
DNA: TGCAGCGTCCAAGCACCGTCCAATGAGCAGTTCTTC

D: TRBD2
size: few
J: TRBJ2-1
V: TRBV5-6
CDR3: CASSLILAAINEQFF
DNA: TGTGCCAGCAGCTTGATTCTAGCGGCCATCAATGAGCAGTTCTTC

D: .
size: .
J: TRBJ1-6
V: TRBV6-5
CDR3: CASSSGNENSPLHF
DNA: TGTGCCAGCAGTTCAGGGAATGAAAATTCACCCCTCCACTTT

D: .
size: .
J: TRBJ1-1
V: TRBV19
CDR3: CASSIPPRATEAFF
DNA: TGTGCCAGTAGTATCCCTCCCAGGGCCACTGAAGCTTTCTTT

D: TRBD2
size: few
J: TRBJ2-3
V: TRBV6-2/TRBV6-3
CDR3: CASSRLAGSTDTQYF
DNA: TGTGCCAGCAGCCGACTAGCGGGGAGCACAGATACGCAGTATTTT

D: .
size: .
J: TRBJ1-1
V: TRBV7-9
CDR3: CASSLGAGINTEAFF
DNA: TGTGCCAGCAGCTTAGGGGCGGGGATAAACACTGAAGCTTTCTTT

D: .
size: .
J: TRBJ2-3
V: TRBV6-1
CDR3: CASSERTKDTQYF
DNA: TGTGCCAGCAGTGAAAGGACTAAAGATACGCAGTATTTT

D: .
size: .
J: TRBJ1-5
V: TRBV4-2
CDR3: CASSQTDNQPQHF
DNA: TGTGCCAGCAGCCAGACAGACAATCAGCCCCAGCATTTT

D: .
size: .
J: TRBJ2-5
V: TRBV7-6
CDR3: CASSERRRETQYF
DNA: TGTGCCAGCAGCGAACGGAGGCGGGAGACCCAGTACTTC